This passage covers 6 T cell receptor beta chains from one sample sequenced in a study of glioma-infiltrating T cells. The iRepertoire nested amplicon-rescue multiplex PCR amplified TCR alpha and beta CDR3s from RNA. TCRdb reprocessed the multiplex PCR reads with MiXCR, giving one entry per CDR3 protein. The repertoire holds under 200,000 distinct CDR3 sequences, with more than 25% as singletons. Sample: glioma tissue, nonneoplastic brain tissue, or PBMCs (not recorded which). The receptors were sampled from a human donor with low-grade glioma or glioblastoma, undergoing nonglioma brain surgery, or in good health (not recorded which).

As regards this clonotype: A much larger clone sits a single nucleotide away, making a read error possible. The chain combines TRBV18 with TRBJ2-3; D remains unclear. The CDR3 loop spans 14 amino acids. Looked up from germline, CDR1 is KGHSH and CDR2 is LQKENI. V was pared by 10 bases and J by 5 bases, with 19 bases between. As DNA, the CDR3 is TGTGCCAACAAACCTGATACGTCGGAAGATACGCAGTATTTT. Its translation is CANKPDTSEDTQYF.

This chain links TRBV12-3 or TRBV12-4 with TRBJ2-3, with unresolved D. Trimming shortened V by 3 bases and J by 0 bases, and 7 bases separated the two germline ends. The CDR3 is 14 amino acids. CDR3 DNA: TGTGCCAGCAGTTTTAGCCGTAGCACAGATACGCAGTATTTT. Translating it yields CASSFSRSTDTQYF.

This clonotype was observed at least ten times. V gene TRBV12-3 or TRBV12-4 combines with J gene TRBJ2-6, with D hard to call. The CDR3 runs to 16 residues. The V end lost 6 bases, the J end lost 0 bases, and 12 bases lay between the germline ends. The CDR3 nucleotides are TGTGCCAGCAGGATGACCGTTGGCTCTGGGGCCAACGTCCTGACTTTC. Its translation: CASRMTVGSGANVLTF.

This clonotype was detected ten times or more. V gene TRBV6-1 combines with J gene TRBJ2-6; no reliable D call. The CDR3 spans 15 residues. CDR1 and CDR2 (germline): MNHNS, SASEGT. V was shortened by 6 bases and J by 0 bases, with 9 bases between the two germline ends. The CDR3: CASSPEGSGANVLTF. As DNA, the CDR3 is TGTGCCAGCAGCCCAGAAGGCTCTGGGGCCAACGTCCTGACTTTC.

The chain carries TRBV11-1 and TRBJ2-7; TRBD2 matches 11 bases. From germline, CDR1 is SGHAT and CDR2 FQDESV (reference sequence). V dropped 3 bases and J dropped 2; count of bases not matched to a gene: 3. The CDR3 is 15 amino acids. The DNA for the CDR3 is TGTGCCAGCAGCTTCGGGACTAGCGGCCCCTACGAGCAGTACTTC. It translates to CASSFGTSGPYEQYF.

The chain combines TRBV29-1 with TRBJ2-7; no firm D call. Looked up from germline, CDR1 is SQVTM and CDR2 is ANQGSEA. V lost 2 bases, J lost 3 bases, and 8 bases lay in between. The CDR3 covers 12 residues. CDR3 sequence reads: CSVESTLYEQYF. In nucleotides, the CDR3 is TGCAGCGTTGAATCGACACTCTACGAGCAGTACTTC.